This TCR beta chain emerged from a study of OX40 agonist ivuxolimab in advanced cancers. V was cut by 5 bases and J by 5 bases, with 19 bases left in between. The CDR3 spans 15 residues. Per germline, CDR1 PRHDT and CDR2 FYEKMQ (reference sequence). Prior autoimmune disease or systemic immunosuppression barred patients. Patients had blood sampled at baseline and again on cycle 4 day 1 and cycle 7 day 1. Sequenced by immunoSEQ multiplex PCR; TCRdb stores in-frame clones only, minus some. The table records some 70,000 clones, roughly nine tenths of them present only once. This TCR came from an adult with an advanced solid tumor such as melanoma, head and neck, liver or kidney cancer. V is TRBV13 and J is TRBJ2-7, with D perhaps TRBD1 (6 bases). The source material was CD4+ or CD8+ T cells sorted from blood, sampled in a trial of the OX40 agonist ivuxolimab. CDR3 region: CASSPPKTGIHEQYF. The CDR3 region has the DNA TGTGCCAGCAGCCCACCAAAAACAGGGATACACGAGCAGTACTTC.